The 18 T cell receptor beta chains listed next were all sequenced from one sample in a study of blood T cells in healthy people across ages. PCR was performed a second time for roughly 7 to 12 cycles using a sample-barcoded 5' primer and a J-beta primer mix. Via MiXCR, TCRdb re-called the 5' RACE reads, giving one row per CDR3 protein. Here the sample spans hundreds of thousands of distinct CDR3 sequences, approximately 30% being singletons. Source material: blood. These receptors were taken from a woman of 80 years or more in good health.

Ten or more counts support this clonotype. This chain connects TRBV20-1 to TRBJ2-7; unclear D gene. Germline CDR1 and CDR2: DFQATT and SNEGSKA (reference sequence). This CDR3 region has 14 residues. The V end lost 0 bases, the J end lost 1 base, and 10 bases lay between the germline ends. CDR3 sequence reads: CSARDSLGSYEQYF. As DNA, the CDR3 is TGCAGTGCTAGAGATTCCCTAGGTTCCTACGAGCAGTACTTC.

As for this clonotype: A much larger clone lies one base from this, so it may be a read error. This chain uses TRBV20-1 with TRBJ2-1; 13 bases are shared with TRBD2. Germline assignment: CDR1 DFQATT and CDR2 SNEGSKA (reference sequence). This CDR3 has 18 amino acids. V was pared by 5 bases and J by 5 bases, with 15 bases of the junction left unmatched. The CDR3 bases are TGCAGTGCTGACCCACTAGCGGGGGGGGGATTTGTGGACAATGAGCAGTTCTTC. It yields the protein CSADPLAGGGFVDNEQFF.

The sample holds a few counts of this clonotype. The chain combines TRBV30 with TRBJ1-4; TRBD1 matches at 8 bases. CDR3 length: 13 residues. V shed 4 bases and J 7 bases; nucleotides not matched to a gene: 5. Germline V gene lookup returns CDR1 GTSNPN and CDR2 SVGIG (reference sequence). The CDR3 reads CAWTRGRGEKLFF. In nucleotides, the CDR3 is TGTGCCTGGACCAGGGGGCGCGGTGAAAAACTGTTTTTT.

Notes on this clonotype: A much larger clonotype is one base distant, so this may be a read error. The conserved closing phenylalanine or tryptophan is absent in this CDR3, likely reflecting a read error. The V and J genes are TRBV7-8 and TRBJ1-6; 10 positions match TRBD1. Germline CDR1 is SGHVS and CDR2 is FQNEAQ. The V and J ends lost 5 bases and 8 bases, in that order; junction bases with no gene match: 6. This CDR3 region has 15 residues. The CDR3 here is CASSKPTGGDSPLHL. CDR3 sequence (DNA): TGTGCCAGCAGCAAGCCGACAGGGGGCGATTCACCCCTCCACTTA.

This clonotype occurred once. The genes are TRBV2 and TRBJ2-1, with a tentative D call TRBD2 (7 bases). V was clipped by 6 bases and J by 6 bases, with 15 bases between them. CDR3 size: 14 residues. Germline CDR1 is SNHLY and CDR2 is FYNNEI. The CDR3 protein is CASSTRGGANEQFF. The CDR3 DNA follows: TGTGCCAGCAGCACTAGGGGGGGGGCCAATGAGCAGTTCTTC.

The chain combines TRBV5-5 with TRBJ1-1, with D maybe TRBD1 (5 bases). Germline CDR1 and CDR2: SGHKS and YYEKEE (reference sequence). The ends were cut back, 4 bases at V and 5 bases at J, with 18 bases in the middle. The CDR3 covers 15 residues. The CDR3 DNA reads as TGTGCCAGCAGCACCTCAGGGAGCGTCGGGACTGAAGCTTTCTTT. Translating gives CASSTSGSVGTEAFF.

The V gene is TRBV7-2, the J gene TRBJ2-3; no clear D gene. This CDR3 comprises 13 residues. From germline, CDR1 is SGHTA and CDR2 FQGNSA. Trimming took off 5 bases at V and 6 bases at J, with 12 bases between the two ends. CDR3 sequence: CASSKIIGDTQYF. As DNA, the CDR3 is TGTGCCAGCAGCAAAATTATAGGGGATACGCAGTATTTT.

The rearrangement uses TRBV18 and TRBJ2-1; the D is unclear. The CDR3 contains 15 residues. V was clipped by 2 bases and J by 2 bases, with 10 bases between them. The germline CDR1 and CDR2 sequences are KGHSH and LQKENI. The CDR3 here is CASSPRAFTYNEQFF. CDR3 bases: TGTGCCAGCTCACCAAGGGCCTTTACCTACAATGAGCAGTTCTTC.

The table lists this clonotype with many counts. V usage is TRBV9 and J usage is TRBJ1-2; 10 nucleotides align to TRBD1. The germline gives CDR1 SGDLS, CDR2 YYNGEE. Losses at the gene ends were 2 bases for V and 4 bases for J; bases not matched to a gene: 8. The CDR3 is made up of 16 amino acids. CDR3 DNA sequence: TGTGCCAGCAGCGTGGGAGGACAGGGGGAGTCCTATGGCTACACCTTC. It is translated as CASSVGGQGESYGYTF.

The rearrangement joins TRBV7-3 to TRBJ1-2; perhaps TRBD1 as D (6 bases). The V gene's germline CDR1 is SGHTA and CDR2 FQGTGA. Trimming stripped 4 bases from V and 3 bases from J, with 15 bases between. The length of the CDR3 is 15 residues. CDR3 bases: TGTGCCAGCAGCTCTCCAGGGGAACGGTACTATGGCTACACCTTC. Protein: CASSSPGERYYGYTF. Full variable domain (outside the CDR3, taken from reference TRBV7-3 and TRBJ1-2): GAGVSQTPSNKVTEKGKYVELRCDPISGHTALYWYRQSLGQGPEFLIYFQGTGAADDSGLPNDRFFAVRPEGSVSTLKIQRTERGDSAVYLCASSSPGERYYGYTFGSGTRLTVV.

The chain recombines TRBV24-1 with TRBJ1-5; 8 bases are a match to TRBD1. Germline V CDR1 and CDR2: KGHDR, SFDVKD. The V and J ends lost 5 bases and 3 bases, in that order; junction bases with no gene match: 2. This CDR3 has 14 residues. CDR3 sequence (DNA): TGTGCCACCAGTGCCAGGGGGCCCAATCAGCCCCAGCATTTT. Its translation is CATSARGPNQPQHF.

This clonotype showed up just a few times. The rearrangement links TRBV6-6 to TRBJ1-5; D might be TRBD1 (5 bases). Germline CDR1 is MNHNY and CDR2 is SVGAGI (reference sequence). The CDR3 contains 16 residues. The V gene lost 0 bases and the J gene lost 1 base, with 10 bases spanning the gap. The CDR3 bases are TGTGCCAGCAGTTACTCTCTGGGGGGGAGCAATCAGCCCCAGCATTTT. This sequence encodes CASSYSLGGSNQPQHF.

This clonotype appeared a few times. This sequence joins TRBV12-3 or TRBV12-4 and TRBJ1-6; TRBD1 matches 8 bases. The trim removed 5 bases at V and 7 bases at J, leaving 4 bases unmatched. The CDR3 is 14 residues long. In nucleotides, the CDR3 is TGTGCCAGCAGTAATGGACAGGGAAATTCACCCCTCCACTTT. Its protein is CASSNGQGNSPLHF.

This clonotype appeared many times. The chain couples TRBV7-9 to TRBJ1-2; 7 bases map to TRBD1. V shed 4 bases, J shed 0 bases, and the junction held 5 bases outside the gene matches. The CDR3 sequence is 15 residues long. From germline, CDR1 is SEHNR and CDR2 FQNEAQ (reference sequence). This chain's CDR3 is CASSSTGKTNYGYTF. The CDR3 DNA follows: TGTGCCAGCAGCTCGACAGGGAAGACTAACTATGGCTACACCTTC.

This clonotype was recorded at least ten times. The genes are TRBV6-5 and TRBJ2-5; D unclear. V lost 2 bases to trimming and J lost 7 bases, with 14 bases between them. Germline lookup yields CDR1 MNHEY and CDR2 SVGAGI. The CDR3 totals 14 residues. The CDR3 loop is CASSYGFGQVTQYF. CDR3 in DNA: TGTGCCAGCAGTTACGGTTTCGGGCAGGTGACCCAGTACTTC.

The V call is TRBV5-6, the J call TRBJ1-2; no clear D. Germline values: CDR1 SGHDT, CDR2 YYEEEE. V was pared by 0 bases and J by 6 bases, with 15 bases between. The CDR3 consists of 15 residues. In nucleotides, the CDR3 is TGTGCCAGCAGCTTGGAGGAGGTCATCGGCCATGGCTACACCTTC. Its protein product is CASSLEEVIGHGYTF.

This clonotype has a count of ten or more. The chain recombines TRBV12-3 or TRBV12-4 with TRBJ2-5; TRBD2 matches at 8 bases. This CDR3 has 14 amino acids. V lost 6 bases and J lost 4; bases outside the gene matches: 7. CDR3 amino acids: CASSRGGPGETQYF. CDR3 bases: TGTGCCAGCAGCCGGGGGGGGCCGGGAGAGACCCAGTACTTC.

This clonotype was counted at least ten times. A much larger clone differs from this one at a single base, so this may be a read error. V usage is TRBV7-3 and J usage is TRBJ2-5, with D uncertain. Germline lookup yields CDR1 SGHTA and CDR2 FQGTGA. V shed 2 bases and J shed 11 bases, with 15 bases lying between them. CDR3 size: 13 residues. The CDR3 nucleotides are TGTGCCAGCAGCTTATATCCCGGCAGTGAGCAGTACTTC. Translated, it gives CASSLYPGSEQYF.